This TCR beta chain stems from a study of blood T cell repertoires in COVID-19 (dated by TCRdb to 2018 to 2021). Regarding the study in general: Collaborator samples came from the United States, Italy and Spain and covered acute and convalescent phases of COVID-19. The material from the prospective study consisted of cDNA or gDNA derived from T cells, B-cell-depleted T cells, or PBMCs. Subjects who had been exposed to COVID-19, were actively infected with it, or had recovered from it provided the deeply sampled blood TCRbeta repertoires that made up the dataset. The repertoires were released in a freely available public database intended as a resource for research on the immune response to SARS-CoV-2. Samples were obtained from the ongoing ImmuneRACE study (first 160 participants) and from about 1,300 subjects provided by 6 global collaborators. The sample metadata nearly always contained a de-identified subject ID, COVID-19 status, age in years and sex. Where available, HLA class I and class II types were obtained from metadata supplied by the sample provider rather than from assay-based typing. What the study reported, not specific to this receptor: How much clinical and demographic metadata was included differed by source and by participant, and the metadata was provided uncurated.

One collaborating source in Seattle enrolled patients while the patients were actively infected and followed the patients over time throughout the course of disease. The collaborating institutions used their own protocols to collect whole blood in K2EDTA tubes. For TCRbeta analysis, collaborators shipped samples as frozen whole blood, isolated PBMCs, or DNA extracted from either of those sample types. CDR1 and CDR2, looked up from the germline V gene, are MNHEY and SVGAGI. At the junction V is shortened by 8 bases and J by 5 bases, with 9 bases in between. Measured from the cysteine to the phenylalanine, the CDR3 is 11 residues long. CDR3 DNA is the only sequence kept; it has 33 bases, read in frame from the first base. For this clone: Its antigen is not yet known. No base qualities exist here, and no much larger clone lies one base off it.

The immunoSEQ Assay, a bias-controlled multiplex PCR, was used to amplify TCRbeta CDR3 regions from genomic DNA. From the authors' description of their analysis: Nucleated cell counts per sample were estimated from amplification of reference gene primers within the assay. Sequence reads were collapsed and filtered to measure the absolute abundance of every unique TCRbeta CDR3 rearrangement. For each sample, productive Simpson clonality was calculated as the square root of Simpson's diversity index across productive rearrangements. The table was pulled from immuneACCESS by TCRdb, which kept in-frame rearrangements only. Such tables lose some clones; where checked, under half of the loss comes from unresolved V genes, and the rest has no known cause. From that table come the V and J calls and clone size; the DNA was used to work out D and trimming. The sample profile shows approximately 300,000 clones; around 87% of them were found once. Clones ranked in the top ten supply roughly 1% of the sample.

The receptor was derived from a woman in her thirties or forties with COVID-19, enrolled during active disease. Rearrangement joined TRBV6-5 to TRBJ1-2; the D segment cannot be called with confidence. The sample consisted of peripheral blood. The DNA reads as follows: TGTGCCAGCTCCAACTCTTATGGCTACACCTTC. It translates to CASSNSYGYTF.